The sequence of this T cell receptor (beta chain) was determined in a study of OX40 agonist ivuxolimab in advanced cancers. Study in general: Given to patients was ivuxolimab, an agonistic anti-OX40 (CD134) antibody. Overall study results and limits: The mean number of expanded clones was higher in CD8+ T cells than in CD4+.

About this clone: Its specificity is not known.

Assay used: immunoSEQ multiplex PCR; TCRdb lists only in-frame clones, some missing. The repertoire consists of over 55,000 clones, with about nine tenths occurring once and the leading ten covering around 2%. The input for sequencing was CD4+ or CD8+ T cells sorted from blood, taken in a trial of the OX40 agonist ivuxolimab. This clonotype was sampled from an adult with an advanced solid tumor such as melanoma, head and neck, liver or kidney cancer.

The CDR3 DNA reads as TGTGCCTGGAGTGAGTCAGATACGCAGTATTTT. Its translation is CAWSESDTQYF. The chain is built from TRBV30 and TRBJ2-3; no clear D. The CDR3 has 11 amino acids. Trimming shortened V by 1 base and J by 4 bases, and 3 bases separated the two germline ends. Germline CDR1 reads GTSNPN; CDR2 reads SVGIG (reference sequence).